Listed here are 16 T cell receptor beta chains from one sample, sequenced in a study of cytotoxic CD8 clonotypes in ibrutinib-treated CLL. Clones were sequenced by immunoSEQ multiplex PCR, and TCRdb holds only the in-frame ones, with some missing. This sample has hundreds of thousands of clones; 70% occur once, and the top ten carry approximately 15%. Sequencing used PBMCs, obtained after 24 months of ibrutinib treatment. The receptors originated from a human donor with chronic lymphocytic leukemia.

The chain is built from TRBV9 and TRBJ2-5; 7 nucleotides align to TRBD1. Germline V CDR1 and CDR2: SGDLS, YYNGEE. The V and J ends lost 3 bases and 4 bases, in that order; junction bases with no gene match: 9. The CDR3 runs to 15 residues. CDR3 nucleotides: TGTGCCAGCAGCGGGGGACAGATGGACGGAGAGACCCAGTACTTC. Translated, it gives CASSGGQMDGETQYF.

J is TRBJ2-3 and V is TRBV7-3; D gene ambiguous. This CDR3 comprises 14 residues. V was pared by 1 base and J by 5 bases, with 10 bases between. Germline CDR1 SGHTA, CDR2 FQGTGA. CDR3 in DNA: TGTGCCAGCAGCTTAAGCTCGGATTTAGATACGCAGTATTTT. It yields the protein CASSLSSDLDTQYF.

The rearrangement links TRBV23-1 to TRBJ2-7; 9 bases fit TRBD1. TRBV23-1 is an ORF, and what it does is uncertain. The CDR3 is made up of 17 amino acids. V lost 0 bases to trimming and J lost 0 bases; unmatched junction nucleotides: 6. The CDR3 coding sequence is TGCGCCAGCAGTCAATCGTATGGGACAGGGTACTCCTACGAGCAGTACTTC. It translates to CASSQSYGTGYSYEQYF.

The J gene is TRBJ1-1, the V gene TRBV28; no clear D. The CDR3 sequence is 14 residues long. Trimming cost V 0 bases and J 3 bases, with 8 bases left between them. CDR1 MDHEN and CDR2 SYDVKM come from the germline V gene. The CDR3 reads CASSLWEGYTEAFF. The CDR3 nucleotides read TGTGCCAGCAGTTTATGGGAGGGTTACACTGAAGCTTTCTTT.

This rearrangement joins TRBV29-1 to TRBJ2-1; 11 bases agree with TRBD2. The CDR3 is 14 amino acids. Germline V gene sequence: CDR1 SQVTM, CDR2 ANQGSEA. V was clipped by 3 bases and J by 8 bases; unmatched bases: 6. DNA of the CDR3: TGCAGCGTTGAGGTTAGCGGGAGGGCCCATGAGCAGTTCTTC. Translation gives CSVEVSGRAHEQFF.

This chain connects TRBV5-1 to TRBJ2-1; 8 bases agree with TRBD1. This CDR3 contains 16 residues. Per the germline V gene, CDR1 is SGHRS and CDR2 is YFSETQ. Trimming took 7 bases from V and 5 from J; bases not matched to a gene: 14. The CDR3 protein is CASLRDQGALNNEQFF. The CDR3 nucleotides read TGCGCCAGCCTCAGGGACCAGGGGGCTTTAAACAATGAGCAGTTCTTC. Variable domain in full (rest from reference TRBV5-1 and TRBJ2-1): KAGVTQTPRYLIKTRGQQVTLSCSPISGHRSVSWYQQTPGQGLQFLFEYFSETQRNKGNFPGRFSGRQFSNSRSEMNVSTLELGDSALYLCASLRDQGALNNEQFFGPGTRLTVL.

This rearrangement joins TRBV11-2 to TRBJ2-7, with TRBD2 as a possible D gene (5 bases). Trimming removed 1 base from V and 0 bases from J, with 7 bases in between. The length of the CDR3 is 14 residues. Germline CDR1 is SGHAT and CDR2 is FQNNGV. CDR3 bases: TGTGCCAGCAGCTTAGGACGGGACTCCTACGAGCAGTACTTC. Translation gives CASSLGRDSYEQYF. Complete variable domain (other parts from reference TRBV11-2 and TRBJ2-7): EAGVAQSPRYKIIEKRQSVAFWCNPISGHATLYWYQQILGQGPKLLIQFQNNGVVDDSQLPKDRFSAERLKGVDSTLKIQPAKLEDSAVYLCASSLGRDSYEQYFGPGTRLTVT.

The chain carries TRBV9 and TRBJ2-2; 8 positions agree with TRBD2. Trimming cost V 10 bases and J 7 bases; bases outside gene matches: 12. This CDR3 region has 14 residues. Germline V lookup: CDR1 SGDLS, CDR2 YYNGEE. In nucleotides, the CDR3 is TGTGCCTTGAGCGGGAGAGCCGGGCACGGGGAGCTGTTTTTT. Protein sequence: CALSGRAGHGELFF.

This chain joins TRBV7-3 and TRBJ1-3; the D is unclear. Germline values: CDR1 SGHTA, CDR2 FQGTGA. The V gene lost 1 base and the J gene lost 8 bases, with 12 bases spanning the gap. This CDR3 is built from 14 residues. In DNA form, the CDR3 reads TGTGCCAGCAGCTTAAGTATTTCGGCGGACACCATATATTTT. Protein sequence: CASSLSISADTIYF.

The chain has TRBV19 and TRBJ1-4; a weak D match, TRBD1 (6 bases). The ends were cut back, 2 bases at V and 10 bases at J, with 8 bases in the middle. The CDR3 is made up of 12 amino acids. Germline values: CDR1 LNHDA, CDR2 SQIVND (reference sequence). DNA for the CDR3: TGTGCCAGTAGTATATTCAGGGGAAAACTGTTTTTT. This gives the protein CASSIFRGKLFF.

The V call is TRBV28, the J call TRBJ2-7, with TRBD2 identical over 9 bases. The V and J ends lost 3 bases and 0 bases, in that order; junction bases with no gene match: 3. This CDR3 contains 15 residues. Germline CDR1 is MDHEN and CDR2 is SYDVKM. For the CDR3, the DNA is TGTGCCAGCAGTTTGTGGACTAGCGTCTCCTACGAGCAGTACTTC. Translating gives CASSLWTSVSYEQYF.

This sequence joins TRBV7-9 and TRBJ2-5, with D tentatively TRBD1 or TRBD2 (5 bases each). This CDR3 region has 14 residues. The V end was cut by 4 bases, the J end by 5 bases, with 14 bases between. CDR1 is SEHNR, CDR2 FQNEAQ, per germline (reference sequence). CDR3 in amino acids: CASSSDTGQETQYF. CDR3 nucleotide sequence: TGTGCCAGCAGCTCCGACACGGGGCAGGAGACCCAGTACTTC. Supplemented by reference TRBV7-9 and TRBJ2-5, the full variable domain reads DTGVSQNPRHKITKRGQNVTFRCDPISEHNRLYWYRQTLGQGPEFLTYFQNEAQLEKSRLLSDRFSAERPKGSFSTLEIQRTEQGDSAMYLCASSSDTGQETQYFGPGTRLLVL.

This clone was found a few times. The chain uses TRBV7-9 and TRBJ2-7; D ambiguous. The germline V and J ends were trimmed by 4 bases and 1 base, with 5 bases remaining between them. There are 12 residues in the CDR3. CDR1 and CDR2 from the germline V gene are SEHNR and FQNEAQ (reference sequence). CDR3 nucleotides: TGTGCCAGCAGCTCCTCGTCCTACGAGCAGTACTTC. Translated: CASSSSSYEQYF.

This chain links TRBV6-5 with TRBJ2-7; TRBD1 agrees at 7 bases. CDR1 is MNHEY, CDR2 SVGAGI, per germline. The trim removed 7 bases at V and 5 bases at J, leaving 14 bases unmatched. The CDR3 sequence is 15 residues long. The CDR3 DNA reads TGTGCCAGCACCTTGACAGGGCGACGCTTGGACGAGCAGTACTTC. It yields the protein CASTLTGRRLDEQYF.

This clone was seen more than once but under ten times. The chain recombines TRBV4-2 with TRBJ2-7, with D possibly TRBD1 on 5 matching bases. The CDR3 extends over 14 amino acids. The ends were cut back, 3 bases at V and 6 bases at J, with 15 bases in the middle. Germline CDR1 LGHNA, CDR2 YNFKEQ. The CDR3 nucleotides are TGTGCCAGCAGCCAGGACGTTTGGGGCAGCGAGCAGTACTTC. Its protein is CASSQDVWGSEQYF.

The chain has TRBV30 and TRBJ1-1, with D possibly being TRBD1 (5 bases). Germline V CDR1 and CDR2: GTSNPN, SVGIG (reference sequence). This CDR3 has 16 amino acids. Trimming stripped 4 bases from V and 4 bases from J, with 22 bases between. The DNA for the CDR3 is TGTGCCTGGAAAGGCGGGACCAATAACCGGGGCACTGAAGCTTTCTTT. This translates into CAWKGGTNNRGTEAFF.